Below, 31 T cell receptor beta chains from the same sample are listed, as sequenced in a study of T cell responses to AZD1222 COVID-19 vaccine. TCRdb keeps only in-frame clones here, not all; method: immunoSEQ multiplex PCR. Of some 150,000 clones listed, around 90% were seen once; the top ten hold about 3%. The sequenced sample was peripheral blood, obtained on day 0 of MenACWY control vaccination. These receptors came from an adult in good health.

The chain carries TRBV7-2 and TRBJ2-3; 8 positions match TRBD2. The junction had 1 base not matched to a gene; V was cut back by 2 bases and J by 3 bases. This CDR3 is built from 14 residues. From germline, CDR1 is SGHTA and CDR2 FQGNSA. The CDR3 spells CASSLRGGTDTQYF. The CDR3 DNA sequence: TGTGCCAGCAGCTTACGGGGGGGAACAGATACGCAGTATTTT.

The DNA for the CDR3 is TGTGCCAGCAGCTTAGGGGGTTGGTTCTCGGTCTACGAGCAGTACTTC. Its translation: CASSLGGWFSVYEQYF. J is TRBJ2-7 and V is TRBV7-9; D ambiguous. Germline-derived CDR1 and CDR2 are SEHNR and FQNEAQ (reference sequence). V gave up 1 base and J gave up 3 bases, with 16 bases separating them. CDR3 length: 16 amino acids. The full variable domain, its missing parts supplied by reference TRBV7-9 and TRBJ2-7, is DTGVSQNPRHKITKRGQNVTFRCDPISEHNRLYWYRQTLGQGPEFLTYFQNEAQLEKSRLLSDRFSAERPKGSFSTLEIQRTEQGDSAMYLCASSLGGWFSVYEQYFGPGTRLTVT.

The chain combines TRBV7-9 with TRBJ1-2; D unclear. V lost 1 base to trimming and J lost 8 bases, with 8 bases between them. The CDR3 totals 12 residues. Germline V gene data show CDR1 as SEHNR and CDR2 as FQNEAQ (reference sequence). In DNA form, the CDR3 reads TGTGCCAGCAGCTTAGTTAATGGGGGCTACACCTTC. Its translation: CASSLVNGGYTF.

V is TRBV10-3 and J is TRBJ1-3; no firm D call. The germline V gene has CDR1 ENHRY and CDR2 SYGVKD. V dropped 0 bases and J dropped 0 bases, with 9 bases sitting between them. This CDR3 has 16 amino acids. The CDR3 nucleotides are TGTGCCATCAGTGAGTCGACACAGAACTCTGGAAACACCATATATTTT. Translated, it gives CAISESTQNSGNTIYF.

DNA of the CDR3: TGTGCCAGCAGCCAAGCTGACTCTCGGGGTACGCAGTATTTT. Translated, it gives CASSQADSRGTQYF. V is TRBV3-1 (or the pseudogene TRBV3-2) and J is TRBJ2-3, with D possibly matching TRBD2 (5 bases). Looked up from germline, CDR1 is LGHDT and CDR2 is YNNKEL (reference sequence). CDR3 size: 14 residues. The V gene lost 1 base and the J gene lost 8 bases, with 13 bases spanning the gap.

The genes are TRBV7-9 and TRBJ2-4, with TRBD2 matching over 7 bases. After removal of 5 bases from V and 6 bases from J, the junction contained 10 bases not matched to a gene. This CDR3 contains 15 residues. CDR1 SEHNR and CDR2 FQNEAQ come from the germline V gene (reference sequence). The CDR3 is CASSRGEARGNIQYF. As DNA, the CDR3 is TGTGCCAGCAGCCGGGGGGAGGCCCGGGGAAACATTCAGTACTTC. The variable domain in full, with the rest retrieved from reference TRBV7-9 and TRBJ2-4, is DTGVSQNPRHKITKRGQNVTFRCDPISEHNRLYWYRQTLGQGPEFLTYFQNEAQLEKSRLLSDRFSAERPKGSFSTLEIQRTEQGDSAMYLCASSRGEARGNIQYFGAGTRLSVL.

This chain uses TRBV7-3 with TRBJ1-5; D unclear. Germline CDR1 and CDR2: SGHTA and FQGTGA. The V gene lost 5 bases and the J gene lost 1 base, with 9 bases spanning the gap. This CDR3 has 14 residues. The CDR3 DNA reads TGTGCCAGCAGCCCAGGAGGAAGCAATCAGCCCCAGCATTTT. Its translation: CASSPGGSNQPQHF.

Only a few counts were recorded for this clone. This chain uses TRBV6-2 or TRBV6-3 with TRBJ1-1; 7 bases agree with TRBD1. V shed 3 bases and J 5 bases; nucleotides not matched to a gene: 6. The germline V gene has CDR1 MNHEY and CDR2 SVGEGT. This CDR3 spans 14 amino acids. CDR3 residues: CASSYTQGRTEAFF. DNA of the CDR3: TGTGCCAGCAGTTATACACAGGGGAGGACTGAAGCTTTCTTT.

The gene calls are TRBV20-1 and TRBJ1-1; weak D call: TRBD1 (6 bases). The CDR3 runs to 14 residues. Trimming took off 3 bases at V and 2 bases at J, with 13 bases between the two ends. The germline V gene has CDR1 DFQATT and CDR2 SNEGSKA (reference sequence). CDR3 region: CSASKPGTNTEAFF. CDR3 DNA: TGCAGTGCTAGTAAGCCAGGGACAAACACTGAAGCTTTCTTT.

This chain joins TRBV6-5 and TRBJ2-7, with TRBD2 identical over 10 bases. There are 14 residues in the CDR3. The V gene's germline CDR1 is MNHEY and CDR2 SVGAGI. The junction had 7 bases not matched to a gene; V was cut back by 6 bases and J by 5 bases. The CDR3 nucleotides read TGTGCCAGCAGCTCGAGCGGGGGGGCCAACGAGCAGTACTTC. Translated: CASSSSGGANEQYF.

This clone was observed a few times. V and J are TRBV6-4 and TRBJ1-2, with a tentative D call TRBD1 (5 bases). Germline values: CDR1 MRHNA, CDR2 SNTAGT. The CDR3 contains 16 residues. Trimming cost V 2 bases and J 7 bases, with 20 bases left between them. The CDR3 nucleotides are TGTGCCAGCAGTGACACCCCACAGGCCCAAGCTGGTGGCTACACCTTC. Its translation is CASSDTPQAQAGGYTF.

The chain joins TRBV19 to TRBJ2-2, with 7 positions matching TRBD2. The CDR3 sequence is 15 residues long. J lost 4 bases, V lost 1 base, and 3 bases had no gene match. The V gene's germline CDR1 is LNHDA and CDR2 SQIVND (reference sequence). CDR3 nucleotide sequence: TGTGCCAGTAGTATAGCGGGAGGATTCACCGGGGAGCTGTTTTTT. Its translation is CASSIAGGFTGELFF.

V usage is TRBV7-9 and J usage is TRBJ2-3; TRBD1 agrees at 7 bases. Losses at the gene ends were 5 bases for V and 0 bases for J; bases not matched to a gene: 5. This CDR3 is 15 amino acids long. Germline V gives CDR1 SEHNR, CDR2 FQNEAQ (reference sequence). In DNA, the CDR3 is TGTGCCAGCAGCACCGGGACAGTGAGCACAGATACGCAGTATTTT. Its protein product is CASSTGTVSTDTQYF.

V usage is TRBV18 and J usage is TRBJ1-1; no definite D call. The V gene lost 0 bases and the J gene lost 5 bases, with 4 bases spanning the gap. Germline V CDR1 and CDR2: KGHSH, LQKENI. This CDR3 is built from 12 residues. CDR3 amino acids: CASSPPETEAFF. The CDR3 nucleotides read TGTGCCAGCTCACCACCGGAGACTGAAGCTTTCTTT.

The J gene is TRBJ2-1, the V gene TRBV11-3, with 9 bases matching TRBD2. The CDR3 is 15 amino acids. The germline CDR1 and CDR2 sequences are SGHNT and YENEEA. The trim removed 1 base at V and 7 bases at J, leaving 5 bases unmatched. CDR3 sequence reads: CASSLGRGGRNEQFF. In nucleotides, the CDR3 is TGTGCCAGCAGCTTAGGGCGGGGGGGCCGGAATGAGCAGTTCTTC.

The table lists this clone with a count of one. The chain uses TRBV4-1 and TRBJ1-5; 9 bases agree with TRBD1. The CDR3 has 13 amino acids. V shed 4 bases, J shed 6 bases, and the junction held 1 base outside the gene matches. Germline loops: CDR1 MGHRA, CDR2 YSYEKL. The CDR3 sequence is CASSRTGAQPQHF. The DNA for the CDR3 is TGCGCCAGCAGCCGGACAGGGGCTCAGCCCCAGCATTTT.

This chain joins TRBV5-1 and TRBJ1-1; D possibly corresponds to TRBD1 (5 bases). Germline CDR1 and CDR2: SGHRS and YFSETQ. This CDR3 region has 14 residues. Trimming removed 4 bases from V and 0 bases from J, with 10 bases in between. The CDR3 bases are TGCGCCAGCAGCGGGACGGGCATGAACACTGAAGCTTTCTTT. Protein sequence: CASSGTGMNTEAFF.

The CDR3 nucleotides read TGTGCCAGCAGTTACTTTCTGGGACAGGGCACCGGGGAGCTGTTTTTT. This sequence encodes CASSYFLGQGTGELFF. V usage is TRBV6-5 and J usage is TRBJ2-2; 9 nucleotides line up with TRBD1. V lost 1 base, J lost 4 bases, and 4 bases stayed unmatched. The CDR3 runs 16 residues. Germline V gene data show CDR1 as MNHEY and CDR2 as SVGAGI.

J is TRBJ2-1 and V is TRBV4-2; 9 bases agree with TRBD1. CDR1 is LGHNA and CDR2 is YNFKEQ in the germline V gene. CDR3 length equals 14 residues. The junction had 5 bases not matched to a gene; V was cut back by 4 bases and J by 7 bases. The CDR3 loop is CASSLGQGRNEQFF. CDR3 coding DNA: TGTGCCAGCAGCCTTGGACAGGGGAGAAATGAGCAGTTCTTC.

This clone is a singleton in its sample. In DNA, the CDR3 is TGCGCCAGCATATCGGGACTAGCGGGCAATTACAATGAGCAGTTCTTC. Protein product: CASISGLAGNYNEQFF. The chain has TRBV5-1 and TRBJ2-1, with 12 bases matching TRBD2. Germline assignment: CDR1 SGHRS and CDR2 YFSETQ. The length of the CDR3 is 16 residues. The V and J ends lost 6 bases and 4 bases, in that order; junction bases with no gene match: 8.

This clone showed up just once. This sequence joins TRBV5-4 and TRBJ2-6; the D is unclear. The CDR3 runs to 15 residues. From germline, CDR1 is SGHNT and CDR2 YYREEE (reference sequence). Trimming shortened V by 4 bases and J by 0 bases, and 8 bases separated the two germline ends. CDR3 protein: CASSRASSGANVLTF. CDR3 bases: TGTGCCAGCAGCCGGGCTTCCTCTGGGGCCAACGTCCTGACTTTC.

The chain joins TRBV2 to TRBJ1-1, with D possibly TRBD1 on 6 matching bases. V was clipped by 6 bases and J by 4 bases, with 15 bases between them. This CDR3 has 14 residues. Germline CDR1 and CDR2: SNHLY and FYNNEI. The CDR3 DNA follows: TGTGCCAGCAGCGGAGGGGGAGGGTTCACTGAAGCTTTCTTT. It yields the protein CASSGGGGFTEAFF.

The genes are TRBV10-3 and TRBJ1-3; 9 bases map to TRBD1. The CDR3 totals 13 residues. Unmatched junction bases numbered 7, after V lost 11 bases and J lost 5 bases. Per the germline V gene, CDR1 is ENHRY and CDR2 is SYGVKD. This CDR3 reads CAFSGTGRNTIYF. The CDR3 DNA follows: TGTGCCTTCTCCGGGACAGGGCGAAACACCATATATTTT.

J is TRBJ1-2 and V is TRBV4-1, with a tentative D call TRBD1 (5 bases). V lost 0 bases and J lost 6, with 11 bases in between. From germline, CDR1 is MGHRA and CDR2 YSYEKL. This CDR3 has 14 residues. This CDR3 is CASSQEVREDGYTF. CDR3 in DNA: TGCGCCAGCAGCCAAGAAGTCAGGGAGGATGGCTACACCTTC.

This clone was seen once. This sequence joins TRBV24-1 and TRBJ2-3, with 8 positions matching TRBD2. Germline V gene data show CDR1 as KGHDR and CDR2 as SFDVKD. The CDR3 has 13 residues. The junction had 5 bases not matched to a gene; V was cut back by 10 bases and J by 3 bases. This chain's CDR3 is CATRGAVTDTQYF. In nucleotides, the CDR3 is TGTGCCACGCGGGGGGCGGTAACAGATACGCAGTATTTT.

This chain links TRBV28 with TRBJ2-2; D may match TRBD1 or TRBD2 (5 bases each). Germline CDR1 and CDR2: MDHEN and SYDVKM. The ends were cut back, 0 bases at V and 4 bases at J, with 18 bases in the middle. The CDR3 sequence is 18 residues long. CDR3 protein: CASSLWAGTHAGTGELFF. CDR3 nucleotide sequence: TGTGCCAGCAGTTTATGGGCCGGGACCCACGCGGGCACCGGGGAGCTGTTTTTT.

The CDR3 DNA reads TGCGCCAGCAGCAAGGGACAGGGGGCACTGAACACTGAAGCTTTCTTT. Translation gives CASSKGQGALNTEAFF. The rearrangement joins TRBV5-1 to TRBJ1-1, with TRBD1 matching over 12 bases. Germline lookup yields CDR1 SGHRS and CDR2 YFSETQ. The trim removed 4 bases at V and 0 bases at J, leaving 4 bases unmatched. This CDR3 has 16 amino acids.

This clone was picked up one time. DNA of the CDR3: TGTGCCAGCAGCTCCAGGACCTCGAACACTGAAGCTTTCTTT. As protein: CASSSRTSNTEAFF. V and J are TRBV13 and TRBJ1-1; D call uncertain. The V end lost 4 bases, the J end lost 1 base, and 10 bases lay between the germline ends. Germline CDR1 PRHDT, CDR2 FYEKMQ (reference sequence). CDR3 length: 14 residues.

The chain couples TRBV24-1 to TRBJ2-1; 8 positions match TRBD2. The CDR3 consists of 17 residues. V lost 5 bases, J lost 0 bases, and 8 bases stayed unmatched. The germline V gene has CDR1 KGHDR and CDR2 SFDVKD. CDR3 region: CATSGMISGSSYNEQFF. CDR3 coding DNA: TGTGCCACCAGTGGTATGATAAGCGGGAGCTCCTACAATGAGCAGTTCTTC.

The rearrangement joins TRBV5-1 to TRBJ1-4; 7 bases are a match to TRBD1. V was pared by 4 bases and J by 5 bases, with 11 bases of the junction left unmatched. Germline V lookup: CDR1 SGHRS, CDR2 YFSETQ. The CDR3 is 16 amino acids. Here the CDR3 reads CASSLLPGTENEKLFF. DNA for the CDR3: TGCGCCAGCAGCCTTTTGCCCGGGACAGAAAATGAAAAACTGTTTTTT.

This clone was seen a few times. The chain couples TRBV18 to TRBJ2-3, with unresolved D. V shed 3 bases and J shed 4 bases, with 11 bases lying between them. This CDR3 contains 14 residues. Germline V lookup: CDR1 KGHSH, CDR2 LQKENI. The CDR3 is CASSPGGSSDTQYF. The CDR3 region has the DNA TGTGCCAGCTCACCGGGCGGCTCATCAGATACGCAGTATTTT.